This TCR beta chain was identified in a study of T cell responses to AZD1222 COVID-19 vaccine. In germline, CDR1 is SGHTA, CDR2 FQGNSA. V was trimmed by 1 base and J by 1 base, leaving 8 bases between them. The length of the CDR3 is 14 residues. The method was immunoSEQ multiplex PCR; TCRdb's version includes in-frame clones alone and lacks a portion of them. The sample records roughly 160,000 clones, roughly nine tenths being singletons. The specimen was peripheral blood, collected 28 days after the second AZD1222 dose. This chain uses TRBV7-2 with TRBJ2-7, with D perhaps matching TRBD2 (6 bases). The sequence was obtained from an adult who received the AZD1222 COVID-19 vaccine. This chain's CDR3 is CASSLGDWSYEQYF. Written as DNA, the CDR3 is TGTGCCAGCAGCTTAGGGGACTGGTCCTACGAGCAGTACTTC.